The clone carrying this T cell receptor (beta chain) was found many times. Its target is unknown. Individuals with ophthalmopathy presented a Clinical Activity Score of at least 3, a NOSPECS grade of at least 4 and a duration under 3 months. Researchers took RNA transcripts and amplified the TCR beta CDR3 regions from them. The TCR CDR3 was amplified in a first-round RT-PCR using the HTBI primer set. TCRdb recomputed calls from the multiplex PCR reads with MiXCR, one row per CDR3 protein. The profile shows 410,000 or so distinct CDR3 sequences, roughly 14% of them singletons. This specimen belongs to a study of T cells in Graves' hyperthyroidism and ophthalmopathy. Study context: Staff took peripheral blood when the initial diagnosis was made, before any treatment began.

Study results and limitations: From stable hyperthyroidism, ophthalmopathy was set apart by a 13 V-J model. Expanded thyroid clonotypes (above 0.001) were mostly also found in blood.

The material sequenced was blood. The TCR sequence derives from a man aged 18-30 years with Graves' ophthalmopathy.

CDR3 sequence reads: CASSPRASDPDTQYF. The CDR3 region has the DNA TGTGCCAGCAGCCCTCGGGCCTCCGACCCAGATACGCAGTATTTT. The gene calls are TRBV14 and TRBJ2-3; D ambiguous. The V end was cut by 4 bases, the J end by 4 bases, with 15 bases between. Per the germline V gene, CDR1 is SGHDN and CDR2 is FVKESK. CDR3 length: 15 residues. Combining the CDR3 with reference TRBV14 and TRBJ2-3 gives the whole variable domain EAGVTQFPSHSVIEKGQTVTLRCDPISGHDNLYWYRRVMGKEIKFLLHFVKESKQDESGMPNNRFLAERTGGTYSTLKVQPAELEDSGVYFCASSPRASDPDTQYFGPGTRLTVL.